Each of the 2 T cell receptor beta chains below was sequenced from the same sample in a study of CD4 T cells in relation to SARS-CoV-2 and coronaviruses. Here immunoSEQ multiplex PCR was the method, and the copy in TCRdb shows in-frame clones only, minus some. The sample yields about 29,000 clones, over 60% seen once. CD4+ T cells from unexposed donors were obtained before the COVID-19 pandemic (2011-2018). After around nine days of culture, CD4+ T cells were isolated. Their cognate antigens are unknown. The sample taken for sequencing was CD4+ T cells from PBMCs, cultured in vitro. These TCRs come from a human donor in good health.

This clone has a handful of counts. This rearrangement joins TRBV10-3 to TRBJ2-3; 9 bases fit TRBD2. CDR1 ENHRY and CDR2 SYGVKD come from the germline V gene. After removal of 6 bases from V and 0 bases from J, the junction contained 4 bases not matched to a gene. The CDR3 runs to 15 residues. CDR3 in DNA: TGTGCCATCAGCTCGAGCGGGGGGAGCACAGATACGCAGTATTTT. Amino acids: CAISSSGGSTDTQYF.

J is TRBJ2-3 and V is TRBV11-2, with TRBD2 matching over 7 bases. Looked up from germline, CDR1 is SGHAT and CDR2 is FQNNGV. Trimming took 8 bases from V and 5 from J; bases not matched to a gene: 13. The CDR3 sequence is 15 residues long. The CDR3 region is CASAWGEGVGDTQYF. DNA of the CDR3: TGTGCCAGCGCGTGGGGGGAGGGCGTGGGAGATACGCAGTATTTT.